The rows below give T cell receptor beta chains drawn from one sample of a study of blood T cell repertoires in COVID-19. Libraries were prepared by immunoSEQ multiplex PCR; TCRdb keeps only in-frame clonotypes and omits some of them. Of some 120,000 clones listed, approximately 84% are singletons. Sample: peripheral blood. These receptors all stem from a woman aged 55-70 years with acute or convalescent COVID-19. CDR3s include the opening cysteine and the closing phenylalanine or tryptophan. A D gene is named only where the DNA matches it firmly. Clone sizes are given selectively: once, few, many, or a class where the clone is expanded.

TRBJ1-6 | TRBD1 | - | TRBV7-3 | CASSWTGENSPLHF | TGTGCCAGCAGCTGGACAGGAGAGAATTCACCCCTCCACTTT
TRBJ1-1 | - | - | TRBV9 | CASSIWESSEAFF | TGTGCCAGCAGCATTTGGGAGTCCTCTGAAGCTTTCTTT
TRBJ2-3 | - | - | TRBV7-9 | CASSLRVGETDTQYF | TGTGCCAGCAGCCTCCGGGTTGGAGAAACAGATACGCAGTATTTT
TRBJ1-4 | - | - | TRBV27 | CASRSPDGGEKLFF | TGTGCCAGCAGGTCCCCGGACGGGGGGGAAAAACTGTTTTTT
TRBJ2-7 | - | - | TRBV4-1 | CASSQDPFYEQYF | TGCGCCAGCAGCCAAGACCCGTTCTACGAGCAGTACTTC
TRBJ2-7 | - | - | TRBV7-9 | CASSRSYEQYF | TGTGCCAGCAGCCGCTCCTACGAGCAGTACTTC
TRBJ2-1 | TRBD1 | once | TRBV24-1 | CATSRRQGAALNEQFF | TGTGCCACCAGCCGTCGACAGGGGGCCGCGTTGAATGAGCAGTTCTTC
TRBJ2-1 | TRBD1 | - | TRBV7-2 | CASSLGRDREFF | TGTGCCAGCAGCTTGGGGAGGGACAGGGAGTTCTTC
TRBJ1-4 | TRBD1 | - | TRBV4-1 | CASKDRGLTNEKLFF | TGCGCCAGCAAGGACAGGGGACTAACTAATGAAAAACTGTTTTTT
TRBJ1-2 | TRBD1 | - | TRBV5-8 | CASSPTGVLGYTF | TGTGCCAGCAGTCCCACAGGGGTTTTGGGCTACACCTTC
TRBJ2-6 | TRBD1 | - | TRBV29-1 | CSVLTGGRPGANVLTF | TGCAGCGTCCTGACAGGGGGCAGGCCTGGGGCCAACGTCCTGACTTTC
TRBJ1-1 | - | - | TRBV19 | CASTTGYYTEAFF | TGTGCCAGTACGACAGGCTATTACACTGAAGCTTTCTTT
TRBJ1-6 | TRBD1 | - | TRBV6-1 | CASSETQGGSPLHF | TGTGCCAGCAGTGAAACGCAGGGGGGTTCACCCCTCCACTTT
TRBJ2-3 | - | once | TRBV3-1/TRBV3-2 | CASSLAGNTDTQYF | TGTGCCAGCAGCCTGGCGGGCAACACAGATACGCAGTATTTT
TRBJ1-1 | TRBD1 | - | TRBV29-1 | CSVGTGSRTEAFF | TGCAGCGTAGGGACAGGGTCTAGGACTGAAGCTTTCTTT
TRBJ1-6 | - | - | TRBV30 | CAWSETAYYNSPLHF | TGTGCCTGGAGTGAAACAGCTTATTATAATTCACCCCTCCACTTT
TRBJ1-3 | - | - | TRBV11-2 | CASSRGNTIYF | TGTGCCAGCAGCCGGGGAAACACCATATATTTT
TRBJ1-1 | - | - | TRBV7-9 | CASSPSLNTEAFF | TGTGCCAGCAGCCCTAGTCTGAACACTGAAGCTTTCTTT
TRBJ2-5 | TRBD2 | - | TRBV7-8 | CASSPRGGWETQYF | TGTGCCAGCAGCCCCCGGGGGGGATGGGAGACCCAGTACTTC
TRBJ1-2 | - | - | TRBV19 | CASSIDPRQTVYGYTF | TGTGCCAGTAGTATAGATCCCCGACAGACCGTCTATGGCTACACCTTC
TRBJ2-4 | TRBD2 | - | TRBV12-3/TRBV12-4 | CASSLAGGIQYF | TGTGCCAGCAGTTTAGCGGGGGGGATTCAGTACTTC
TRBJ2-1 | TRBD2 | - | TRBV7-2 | CASSLGGAGGVANEQFF | TGTGCCAGCAGCTTAGGAGGAGCGGGGGGGGTGGCCAATGAGCAGTTCTTC
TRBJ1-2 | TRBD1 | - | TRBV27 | CASSSHDTGERTF | TGTGCCAGCAGTTCCCACGACACAGGGGAGAGGACCTTC
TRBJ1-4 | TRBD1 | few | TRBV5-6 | CASNSLRDSGEKLFF | TGTGCCAGCAACTCGCTCCGGGACAGTGGTGAAAAACTGTTTTTT
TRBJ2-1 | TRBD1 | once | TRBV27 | CASRTGSSYNEQFF | TGTGCCAGCAGGACAGGGTCTTCCTACAATGAGCAGTTCTTC
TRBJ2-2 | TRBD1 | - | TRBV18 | CASSPTGTGELFF | TGTGCCAGCTCCCCGACAGGGACCGGGGAGCTGTTTTTT
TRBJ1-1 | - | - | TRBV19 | CASSIQGPDRLPNTEAFF | TGTGCCAGTAGTATCCAAGGGCCCGACAGGCTACCAAACACTGAAGCTTTCTTT
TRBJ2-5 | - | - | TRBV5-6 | CASTSGGGAGYF | TGTGCCAGCACCTCCGGAGGGGGGGCCGGGTACTTC
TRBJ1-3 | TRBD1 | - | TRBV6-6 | CASSSPGQRSGNTIYF | TGTGCCAGCAGTTCCCCGGGACAGCGCTCTGGAAACACCATATATTTT
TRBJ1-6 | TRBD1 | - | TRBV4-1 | CASSRGQGHSPLHF | TGCGCCAGCAGCCGGGGACAGGGCCATTCACCCCTCCACTTT
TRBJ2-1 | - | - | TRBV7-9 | CASSSPSGHNEQFF | TGTGCCAGCAGCTCGCCCAGCGGACACAATGAGCAGTTCTTC
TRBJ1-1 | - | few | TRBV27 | CASRTIEAFF | TGTGCCAGCCGGACAATTGAAGCTTTCTTT
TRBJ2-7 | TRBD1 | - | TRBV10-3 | CATTRTGGYEQYF | TGTGCCACGACACGGACAGGGGGCTACGAGCAGTACTTC
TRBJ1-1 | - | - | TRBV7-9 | CASSPMGAGVSTEAFF | TGTGCCAGCAGCCCAATGGGGGCGGGGGTGAGCACTGAAGCTTTCTTT
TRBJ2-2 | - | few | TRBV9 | CASSVGGNPGTGELFF | TGTGCCAGCAGCGTAGGTGGTAACCCGGGAACCGGGGAGCTGTTTTTT